This T cell receptor (beta chain) derives from a study of cytomegalovirus exposure and HLA in healthy donors. Germline CDR1 is LNHDA and CDR2 is SQIVND (reference sequence). The CDR3 consists of 13 residues. With V trimmed by 10 bases and J by 1 base, 3 bases remained unmatched. PCR involved 60 Vbeta and 13 Jbeta primers. The protocol was immunoSEQ multiplex PCR, while the TCRdb copy is restricted to in-frame clones and leaves out a portion. The data contain fewer than 200,000 clones, around 83% of them singletons. The sequenced sample was PBMCs. The TCR was taken from a girl aged 2 to 9 in good health and CMV-seropositive. The V call is TRBV19, the J call TRBJ2-3; 9 bases are shared with TRBD1. CDR3 DNA: TGTGCCACCAGGGACAGGGGCACAGATACGCAGTATTTT. Amino acids: CATRDRGTDTQYF.